This T cell receptor beta chain was captured by sequencing in a study of blood T cell repertoires in COVID-19. About the study: The analysed material was cDNA or gDNA that came from T cells, B-cell-depleted T cells, or PBMCs.

Per the study methods: The authors estimated nucleated cell counts from reference gene primer amplification. The assay was immunoSEQ multiplex PCR, and TCRdb's table has in-frame clones only and misses some. That table gives V, J and clone size, and the DNA gave D and trimming. The sample has some 310,000 clones; 75% to 90% are singletons. Per the germline V gene, CDR1 is SEHNR and CDR2 is FQNEAQ (reference sequence). J was trimmed by 1 base and V by 4 bases; bases with no gene match: 2. This CDR3 is built from 14 residues. This sequence originates from a woman aged 25-40 years with COVID-19, enrolled during active disease. V gene TRBV7-9 combines with J gene TRBJ2-3; the match to TRBD2 covers 7 bases. The specimen sequenced was peripheral blood. CDR3 nucleotide sequence: TGTGCCAGCAGCTCCGCGGGAGGCACAGATACGCAGTATTTT. It codes for CASSSAGGTDTQYF. Looking up the rest from reference TRBV7-9 and TRBJ2-3 gives the full variable domain: DTGVSQNPRHKITKRGQNVTFRCDPISEHNRLYWYRQTLGQGPEFLTYFQNEAQLEKSRLLSDRFSAERPKGSFSTLEIQRTEQGDSAMYLCASSSAGGTDTQYFGPGTRLTVL.